This T cell receptor (beta chain) was sequenced in a study of blood T cell repertoires in COVID-19. Repertoires were generated with immunoSEQ multiplex PCR, while TCRdb's copy carries only in-frame clones and drops some. The profile covers about 280,000 clones, with around 84% appearing a single time and about 5% taken by the ten largest. The CDR3 has 15 amino acids. Per germline, CDR1 SGDLS and CDR2 YYNGEE. V lost 0 bases and J 4 bases, leaving 10 bases between the germline ends. This clonotype was obtained from a man in his forties who had been exposed to COVID-19. Source material: PBMCs or T cells enriched from blood (not recorded which). The gene calls are TRBV9 and TRBJ2-2; tentatively, D is TRBD2 (5 bases). CDR3 amino acids: CASSVGAEPTGELFF. Written as DNA, the CDR3 is TGTGCCAGCAGCGTAGGAGCGGAACCCACCGGGGAGCTGTTTTTT.